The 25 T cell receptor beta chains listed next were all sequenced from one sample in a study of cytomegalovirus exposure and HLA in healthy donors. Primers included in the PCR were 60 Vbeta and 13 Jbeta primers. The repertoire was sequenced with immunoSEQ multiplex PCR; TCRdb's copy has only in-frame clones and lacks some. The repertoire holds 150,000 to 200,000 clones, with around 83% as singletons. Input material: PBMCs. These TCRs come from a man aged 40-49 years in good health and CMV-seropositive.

The CDR3 here is CASSSGSLAGELFF. CDR3 nucleotide sequence: TGTGCCAGCAGTTCCGGGAGTCTCGCCGGGGAGCTGTTTTTT. V and J are TRBV6-5 and TRBJ2-2; TRBD2 might be the D (6 bases). Germline CDR1 and CDR2: MNHEY and SVGAGI. V shed 4 bases and J shed 6 bases, with 12 bases lying between them. The CDR3 totals 14 residues.

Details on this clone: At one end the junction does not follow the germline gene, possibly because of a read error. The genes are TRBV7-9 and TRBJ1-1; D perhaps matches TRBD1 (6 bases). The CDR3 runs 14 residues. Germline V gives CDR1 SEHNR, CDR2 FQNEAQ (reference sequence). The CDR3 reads CSSSLQGTNTEAFF. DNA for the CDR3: TGTTCCAGCAGCCTACAGGGTACGAACACTGAAGCTTTCTTT.

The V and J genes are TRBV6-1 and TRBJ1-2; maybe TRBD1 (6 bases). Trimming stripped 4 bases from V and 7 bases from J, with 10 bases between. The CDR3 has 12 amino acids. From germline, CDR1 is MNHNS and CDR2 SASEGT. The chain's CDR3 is CASSGGGAGYTF. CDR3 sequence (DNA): TGTGCCAGCAGTGGAGGGGGAGCTGGCTACACCTTC.

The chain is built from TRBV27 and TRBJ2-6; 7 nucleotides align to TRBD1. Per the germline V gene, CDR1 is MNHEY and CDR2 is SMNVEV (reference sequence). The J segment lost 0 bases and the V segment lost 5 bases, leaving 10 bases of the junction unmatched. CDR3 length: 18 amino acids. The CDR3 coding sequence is TGTGCCAGCAGTGGACGGGGACAGCGACCCTCTGGGGCCAACGTCCTGACTTTC. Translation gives CASSGRGQRPSGANVLTF.

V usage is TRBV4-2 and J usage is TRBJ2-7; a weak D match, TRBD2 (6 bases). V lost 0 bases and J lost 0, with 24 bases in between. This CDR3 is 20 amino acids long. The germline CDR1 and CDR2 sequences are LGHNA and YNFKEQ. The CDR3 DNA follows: TGTGCCAGCAGCCAAGATTTGACGGCGGGATCAATCCCCTTCTCCTACGAGCAGTACTTC. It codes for CASSQDLTAGSIPFSYEQYF.

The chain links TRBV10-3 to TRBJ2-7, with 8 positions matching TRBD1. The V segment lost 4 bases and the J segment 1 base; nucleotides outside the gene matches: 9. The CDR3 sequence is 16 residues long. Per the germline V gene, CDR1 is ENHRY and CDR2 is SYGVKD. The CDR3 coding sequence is TGTGCCATCAGTGGGGGGGACAGGCGGATTTCCTACGAGCAGTACTTC. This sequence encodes CAISGGDRRISYEQYF.

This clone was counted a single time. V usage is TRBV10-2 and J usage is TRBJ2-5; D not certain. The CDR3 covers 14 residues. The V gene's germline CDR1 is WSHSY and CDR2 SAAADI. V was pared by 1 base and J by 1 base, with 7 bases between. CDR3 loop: CASSEWRSQETQYF. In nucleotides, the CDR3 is TGCGCCAGCAGTGAGTGGCGGAGCCAAGAGACCCAGTACTTC.

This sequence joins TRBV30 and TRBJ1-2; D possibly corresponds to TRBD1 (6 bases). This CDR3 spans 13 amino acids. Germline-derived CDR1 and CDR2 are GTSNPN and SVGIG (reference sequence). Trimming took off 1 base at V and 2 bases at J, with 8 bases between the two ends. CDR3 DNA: TGTGCCTGGAGTGAGGACAGCAACTATGGCTACACCTTC. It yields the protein CAWSEDSNYGYTF.

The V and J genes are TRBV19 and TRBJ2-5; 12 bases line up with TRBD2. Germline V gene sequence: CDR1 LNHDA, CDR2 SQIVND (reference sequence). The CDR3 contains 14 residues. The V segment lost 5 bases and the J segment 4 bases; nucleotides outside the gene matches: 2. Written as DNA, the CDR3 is TGTGCCAGTAGTCAACTAGCGGGAGGAGAGACCCAGTACTTC. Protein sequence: CASSQLAGGETQYF.

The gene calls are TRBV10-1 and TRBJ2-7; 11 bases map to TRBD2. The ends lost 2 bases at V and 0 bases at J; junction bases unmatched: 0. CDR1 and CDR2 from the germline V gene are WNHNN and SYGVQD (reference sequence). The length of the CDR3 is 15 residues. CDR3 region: CASSEGLAGSYEQYF. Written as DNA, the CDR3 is TGCGCCAGCAGTGAGGGACTAGCGGGCTCCTACGAGCAGTACTTC.

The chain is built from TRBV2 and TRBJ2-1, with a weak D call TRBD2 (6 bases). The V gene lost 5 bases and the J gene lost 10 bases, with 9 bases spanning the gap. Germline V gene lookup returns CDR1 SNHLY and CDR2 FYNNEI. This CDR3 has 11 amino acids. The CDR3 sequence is CASSWEEEQFF. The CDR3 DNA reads TGTGCCAGCAGTTGGGAGGAAGAGCAGTTCTTC.

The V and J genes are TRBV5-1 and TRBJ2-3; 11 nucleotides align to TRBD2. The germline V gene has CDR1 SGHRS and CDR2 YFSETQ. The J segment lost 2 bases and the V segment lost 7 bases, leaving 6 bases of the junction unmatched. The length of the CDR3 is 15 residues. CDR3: CASCRTSGPTDTQYF. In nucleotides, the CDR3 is TGCGCCAGCTGCCGGACTAGCGGGCCCACAGATACGCAGTATTTT. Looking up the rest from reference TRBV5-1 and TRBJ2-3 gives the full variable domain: KAGVTQTPRYLIKTRGQQVTLSCSPISGHRSVSWYQQTPGQGLQFLFEYFSETQRNKGNFPGRFSGRQFSNSRSEMNVSTLELGDSALYLCASCRTSGPTDTQYFGPGTRLTVL.

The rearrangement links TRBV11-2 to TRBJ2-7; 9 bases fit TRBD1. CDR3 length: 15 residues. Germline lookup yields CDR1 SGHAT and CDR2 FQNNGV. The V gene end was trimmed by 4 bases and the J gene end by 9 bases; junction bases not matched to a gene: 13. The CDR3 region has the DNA TGTGCCAGCAGCTCCCACCGGGACAGGGAGAAGGCGCAGTACTTC. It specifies CASSSHRDREKAQYF.

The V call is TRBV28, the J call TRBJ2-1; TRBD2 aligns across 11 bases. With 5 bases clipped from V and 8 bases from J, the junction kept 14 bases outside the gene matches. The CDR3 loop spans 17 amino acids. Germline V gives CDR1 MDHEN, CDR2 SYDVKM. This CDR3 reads CASSILALAGVPYEQFF. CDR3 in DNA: TGTGCCAGCAGTATACTCGCACTAGCGGGAGTTCCGTATGAGCAGTTCTTC.

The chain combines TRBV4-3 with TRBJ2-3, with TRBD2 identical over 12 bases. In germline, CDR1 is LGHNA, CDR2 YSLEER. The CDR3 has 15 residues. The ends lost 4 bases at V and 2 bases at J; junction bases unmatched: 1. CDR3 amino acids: CASSRTSGNTDTQYF. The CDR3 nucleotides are TGCGCCAGCAGCCGGACTAGCGGGAACACAGATACGCAGTATTTT.

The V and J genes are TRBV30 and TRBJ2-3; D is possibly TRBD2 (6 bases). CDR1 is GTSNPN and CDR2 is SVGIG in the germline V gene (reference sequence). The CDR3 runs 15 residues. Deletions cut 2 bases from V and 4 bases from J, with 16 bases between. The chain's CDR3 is CAWSPWRGFADTQYF. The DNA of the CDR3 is TGTGCCTGGAGTCCTTGGAGGGGTTTCGCAGATACGCAGTATTTT.

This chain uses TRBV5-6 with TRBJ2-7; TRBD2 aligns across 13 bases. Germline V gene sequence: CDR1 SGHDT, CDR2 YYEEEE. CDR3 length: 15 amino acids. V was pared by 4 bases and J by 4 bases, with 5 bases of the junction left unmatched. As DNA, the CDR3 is TGTGCCAGCAGCCCGTTGACTAGCGGGAGGTACGAGCAGTACTTC. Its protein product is CASSPLTSGRYEQYF.

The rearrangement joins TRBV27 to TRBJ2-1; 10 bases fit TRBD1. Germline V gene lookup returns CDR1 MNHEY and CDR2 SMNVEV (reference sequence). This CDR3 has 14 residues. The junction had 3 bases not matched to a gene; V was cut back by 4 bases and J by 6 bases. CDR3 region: CASSSRTGGNEQFF. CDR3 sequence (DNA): TGTGCCAGCAGTTCACGGACAGGGGGCAATGAGCAGTTCTTC.

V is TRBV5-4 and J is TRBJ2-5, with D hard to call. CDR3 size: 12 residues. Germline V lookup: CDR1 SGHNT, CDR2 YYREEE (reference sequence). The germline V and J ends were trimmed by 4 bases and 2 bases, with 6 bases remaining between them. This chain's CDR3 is CASSRRQETQYF. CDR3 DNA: TGTGCCAGCAGCCGCCGGCAAGAGACCCAGTACTTC.

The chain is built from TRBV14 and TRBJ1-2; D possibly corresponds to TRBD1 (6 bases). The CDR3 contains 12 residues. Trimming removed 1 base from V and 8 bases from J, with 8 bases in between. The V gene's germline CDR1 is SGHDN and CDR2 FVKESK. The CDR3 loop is CASSQGTVGYTF. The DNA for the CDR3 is TGTGCCAGCAGCCAAGGGACAGTAGGCTACACCTTC.

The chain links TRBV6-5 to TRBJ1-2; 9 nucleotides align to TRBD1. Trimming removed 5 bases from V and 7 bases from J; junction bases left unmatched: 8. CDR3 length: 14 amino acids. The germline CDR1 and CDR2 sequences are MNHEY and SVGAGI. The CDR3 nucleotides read TGTGCCAGCAGTCCGGGACAGGGTTCCGGTGGCTACACCTTC. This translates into CASSPGQGSGGYTF.

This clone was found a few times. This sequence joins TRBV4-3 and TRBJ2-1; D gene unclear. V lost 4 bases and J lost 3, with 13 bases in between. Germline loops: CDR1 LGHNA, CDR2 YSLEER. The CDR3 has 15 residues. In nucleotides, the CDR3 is TGCGCCAGCAGCCGTCTAGAATTAGACTACAATGAGCAGTTCTTC. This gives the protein CASSRLELDYNEQFF.

The CDR3 bases are TGTGCCAGCAGCCCGCAAGGTCAGGGGGCCACTGAAGCTTTCTTT. Amino acids: CASSPQGQGATEAFF. This chain connects TRBV4-2 to TRBJ1-1; 8 bases align to TRBD1. The ends lost 4 bases at V and 4 bases at J; junction bases unmatched: 8. Germline lookup yields CDR1 LGHNA and CDR2 YNFKEQ. The CDR3 spans 15 residues.

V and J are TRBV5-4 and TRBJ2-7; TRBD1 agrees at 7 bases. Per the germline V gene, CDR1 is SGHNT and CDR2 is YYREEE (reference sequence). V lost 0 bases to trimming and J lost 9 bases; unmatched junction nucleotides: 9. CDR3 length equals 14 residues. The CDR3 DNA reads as TGTGCCAGCAGCTTGGAGACAGGGTCCGGCGTGCAGTACTTC. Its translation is CASSLETGSGVQYF.

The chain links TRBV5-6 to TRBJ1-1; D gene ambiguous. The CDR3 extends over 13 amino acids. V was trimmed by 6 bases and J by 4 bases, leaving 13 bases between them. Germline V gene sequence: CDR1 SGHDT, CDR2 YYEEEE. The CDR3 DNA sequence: TGTGCCAGCAAGTACGGGGTGGTCACTGAAGCTTTCTTT. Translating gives CASKYGVVTEAFF.